This T cell receptor (beta chain) was sequenced for a study of cytomegalovirus exposure and HLA in healthy donors. General study points: A classifier reportedly called cytomegalovirus status with high sensitivity and specificity. A link between a missense DCLRE1C variant and TCR beta V- and J-gene trimming emerged from a later analysis. The authors listed some 150 TCR beta chains as cytomegalovirus-associated. Presence/absence analyses took donor sequencing depth as roughly uniform.

This CDR3 spans 18 amino acids. J was trimmed by 1 base and V by 3 bases; bases with no gene match: 13. The V gene's germline CDR1 is SGDLS and CDR2 YYNGEE. On this clone itself: Its target is unknown.

The PCR used 60 Vbeta and 13 Jbeta primers. Assay: immunoSEQ multiplex PCR; the TCRdb copy retains only in-frame clones and omits some. The repertoire holds about 150,000 clones, with about 61% as singletons. The clonotype comes from a woman in her thirties or forties in good health and CMV-seronegative. The sample consisted of PBMCs. The chain joins TRBV9 to TRBJ2-3; 8 bases match TRBD2. CDR3 protein: CASSEAGGLGRGTDTQYF. As DNA, the CDR3 is TGTGCCAGCAGCGAGGCGGGGGGACTCGGGAGAGGCACAGATACGCAGTATTTT.